Listed below are T cell receptor beta chains from one sample, sequenced in a study of shared clonotypes between healthy human individuals. Clones were sequenced by immunoSEQ multiplex PCR, and TCRdb holds only the in-frame ones, with some missing. The sample contains millions of clones, roughly 94% of which appear only once. Sequences were obtained from naive CD8+ T cells sorted from blood. These receptors all stem from a man aged 18 to 30 in good health. Each CDR3 is given with its conserved first and last residue. The order of the fields is D gene, clone size, J gene, V gene, CDR3 DNA, CDR3 protein. The D gene is left open where the match is weak. Clone size appears in some rows only: once, few, many, or a class for an expanded clone.

D gene: -; clone size: -; J gene: TRBJ1-6; V gene: TRBV28; CDR3 DNA: TGTGCCAGCATGCACCGGGGGAGTACACCCCTCCACTTT; CDR3 protein: CASMHRGSTPLHF
D gene: TRBD1; clone size: -; J gene: TRBJ2-3; V gene: TRBV7-8; CDR3 DNA: TGTGCCAGCAGCTCCCCGACAGGGATCACAGATACGCAGTATTTT; CDR3 protein: CASSSPTGITDTQYF
D gene: -; clone size: -; J gene: TRBJ2-1; V gene: TRBV27; CDR3 DNA: TGTGCCAGCAGTTCACCCTCCGGGACACTAGGGCAGTTCTTC; CDR3 protein: CASSSPSGTLGQFF
D gene: TRBD1; clone size: -; J gene: TRBJ1-2; V gene: TRBV29-1; CDR3 DNA: TGCAGCGTTTTGACAGGGAATAACTATGGCTACACCTTC; CDR3 protein: CSVLTGNNYGYTF
D gene: -; clone size: once; J gene: TRBJ1-1; V gene: TRBV27; CDR3 DNA: TGTGCCAGCAGTTTAGCAGGACCTAGCACTGAAGCTTTCTTT; CDR3 protein: CASSLAGPSTEAFF
D gene: TRBD2; clone size: once; J gene: TRBJ2-4; V gene: TRBV19; CDR3 DNA: TGTGCCAGTAGTATAGTATCTGGGGGGGACCTTCGGTACTTC; CDR3 protein: CASSIVSGGDLRYF
D gene: -; clone size: -; J gene: TRBJ2-1; V gene: TRBV12-5; CDR3 DNA: TGTGCTAGTGGTTTGGTACTCGGCGGCTCCTACAATGAGCAGTTCTTC; CDR3 protein: CASGLVLGGSYNEQFF
D gene: -; clone size: -; J gene: TRBJ1-5; V gene: TRBV7-8; CDR3 DNA: TGTGCCAGCAGCCAAGAATTAATCCGGGACGAGGGCAATCAGCCCCAGCATTTT; CDR3 protein: CASSQELIRDEGNQPQHF
D gene: -; clone size: -; J gene: TRBJ1-2; V gene: TRBV9; CDR3 DNA: TGTGCCAGCAGCGGGTCTAACTATGGCTACACCTTC; CDR3 protein: CASSGSNYGYTF
D gene: -; clone size: -; J gene: TRBJ2-1; V gene: TRBV6-6; CDR3 DNA: TGTGCCAGCCGGGGGGACATGGATCGTGAGCAGTTCTTC; CDR3 protein: CASRGDMDREQFF
D gene: -; clone size: -; J gene: TRBJ2-1; V gene: TRBV9; CDR3 DNA: TGTGCCAGCAGCGGTAGTGTCAATGAGCAGTTCTTC; CDR3 protein: CASSGSVNEQFF
D gene: TRBD1; clone size: -; J gene: TRBJ1-1; V gene: TRBV7-6; CDR3 DNA: TGTGCCAGCAGTCTGCAAAGGGGGCTAAACACTGAAGCTTTCTTT; CDR3 protein: CASSLQRGLNTEAFF
D gene: -; clone size: -; J gene: TRBJ2-1; V gene: TRBV7-3; CDR3 DNA: TGTGCCAGCAGCTTAAGCGGGGCCAATGAGCAGTTCTTC; CDR3 protein: CASSLSGANEQFF
D gene: -; clone size: once; J gene: TRBJ1-1; V gene: TRBV6-1; CDR3 DNA: TGTGCCAGCAGTCCTTGGGGAACTGAAGCTTTCTTT; CDR3 protein: CASSPWGTEAFF
D gene: -; clone size: -; J gene: TRBJ2-5; V gene: TRBV7-9; CDR3 DNA: TGTGCCAGCAGCTTGACAGGAGCGGAGACCCAGTACTTC; CDR3 protein: CASSLTGAETQYF
D gene: -; clone size: -; J gene: TRBJ1-4; V gene: TRBV28; CDR3 DNA: TGTGCCAGCACTCCTGCCGGGCGTAATGAAAAACTGTTTTTT; CDR3 protein: CASTPAGRNEKLFF
D gene: TRBD2; clone size: -; J gene: TRBJ2-3; V gene: TRBV7-2; CDR3 DNA: TGTGCCAGCAGCTCCGGACTAGCGGGGGGGCCCTCAGATACGCAGTATTTT; CDR3 protein: CASSSGLAGGPSDTQYF
D gene: -; clone size: -; J gene: TRBJ1-2; V gene: TRBV6-5; CDR3 DNA: TGTGCCAGCAGTCCCAGTGGGGGGGGCGGCTATGGCTACACCTTC; CDR3 protein: CASSPSGGGGYGYTF
D gene: -; clone size: -; J gene: TRBJ2-5; V gene: TRBV7-6; CDR3 DNA: TGTGCCAGCAGCAACCGCCAAGAGACCCAGTACTTC; CDR3 protein: CASSNRQETQYF
D gene: TRBD2; clone size: -; J gene: TRBJ2-5; V gene: TRBV4-1; CDR3 DNA: TGCGCCAGCAGCCAAGATGTAGCGGGGGGACTCCAAGAGACCCAGTACTTC; CDR3 protein: CASSQDVAGGLQETQYF
D gene: -; clone size: -; J gene: TRBJ1-1; V gene: TRBV6-6; CDR3 DNA: TGTGCCAGCACCGGGGGGTTGGTTGCTGAAGCTTTCTTT; CDR3 protein: CASTGGLVAEAFF
D gene: TRBD2; clone size: -; J gene: TRBJ2-2; V gene: TRBV7-6; CDR3 DNA: TGTGCCAGCAGCTTAGGGTGGCGGGAGGTCGACGGGGAGCTGTTTTTT; CDR3 protein: CASSLGWREVDGELFF
D gene: -; clone size: -; J gene: TRBJ2-7; V gene: TRBV5-1; CDR3 DNA: TGCGCCAGCAGCTTGGACCCAGGACCCTACGAGCAGTACTTC; CDR3 protein: CASSLDPGPYEQYF
D gene: -; clone size: -; J gene: TRBJ1-1; V gene: TRBV6-6; CDR3 DNA: TGTGCCAGCAGTTACCCCCAGCAGGGTTTAGTCCCTGAAGCTTTCTTT; CDR3 protein: CASSYPQQGLVPEAFF
D gene: -; clone size: -; J gene: TRBJ2-3; V gene: TRBV11-2; CDR3 DNA: TGTGCCAGCAGCTTCCTTAACACAGATACGCAGTATTTT; CDR3 protein: CASSFLNTDTQYF
D gene: TRBD2; clone size: -; J gene: TRBJ2-3; V gene: TRBV19; CDR3 DNA: TGTGCCAGTAGTCCCTGGGGGGGAAGCACAGATACGCAGTATTTT; CDR3 protein: CASSPWGGSTDTQYF
D gene: -; clone size: few; J gene: TRBJ2-7; V gene: TRBV6-5; CDR3 DNA: TGTGCCAGCAGTTACGCGGTAGCCTCCTACGAGCAGTACTTC; CDR3 protein: CASSYAVASYEQYF
D gene: TRBD2; clone size: -; J gene: TRBJ2-1; V gene: TRBV5-1; CDR3 DNA: TGCGCCAGCAGCCCGACCGGGACTAATCTCTACAATGAGCAGTTCTTC; CDR3 protein: CASSPTGTNLYNEQFF
D gene: TRBD1; clone size: -; J gene: TRBJ2-1; V gene: TRBV29-1; CDR3 DNA: TGCAGCGTTACGACTCCGGGACAGGGGTACAATGAGCAGTTCTTC; CDR3 protein: CSVTTPGQGYNEQFF
D gene: TRBD1; clone size: -; J gene: TRBJ2-7; V gene: TRBV9; CDR3 DNA: TGTGCCAGCAGCCCGAACGCGGGGACAGGGGATGGGGAGCAGTACTTC; CDR3 protein: CASSPNAGTGDGEQYF
D gene: -; clone size: -; J gene: TRBJ2-7; V gene: TRBV11-2; CDR3 DNA: TGTGCCAGCACCCTAGGGCCGGGCTACGAGCAGTACTTC; CDR3 protein: CASTLGPGYEQYF
D gene: -; clone size: -; J gene: TRBJ1-5; V gene: TRBV6-1; CDR3 DNA: TGTGCCAGCAGGCCTGTTGTAACTAGCAATCAGCCCCAGCATTTT; CDR3 protein: CASRPVVTSNQPQHF
D gene: TRBD2; clone size: -; J gene: TRBJ2-2; V gene: TRBV7-7; CDR3 DNA: TGTGCTAGCAGCTGGAGACTAGCGCCGAACACCGGGGAGCTGTTTTTT; CDR3 protein: CASSWRLAPNTGELFF
D gene: -; clone size: -; J gene: TRBJ1-2; V gene: TRBV21-1; CDR3 DNA: TGTGCCAGCAGCAAATCCCGACAGGGACGTTATGGCTACACCTTC; CDR3 protein: CASSKSRQGRYGYTF
D gene: TRBD1; clone size: -; J gene: TRBJ2-2; V gene: TRBV13; CDR3 DNA: TGTGCCAGCAGTAACGAGGGACAGGGGGCCGGGGAGCTGTTTTTT; CDR3 protein: CASSNEGQGAGELFF
D gene: -; clone size: -; J gene: TRBJ1-5; V gene: TRBV30; CDR3 DNA: TGTGCCTGGAGTGTACGGGGTCAGCCCCAGCATTTT; CDR3 protein: CAWSVRGQPQHF
D gene: -; clone size: -; J gene: TRBJ2-7; V gene: TRBV13; CDR3 DNA: TGTGCCAGCAGCTTTGCGTACGAGCAGTACTTC; CDR3 protein: CASSFAYEQYF